This T cell receptor beta chain was retrieved from a study of blood T cell repertoires in COVID-19. Some clones are missing from TCRdb's copy, which holds only in-frame ones; the method was immunoSEQ multiplex PCR. The repertoire has fewer than 450,000 clones, about 90% of them found once; the top ten carry roughly 3.5%. Germline V gene lookup returns CDR1 MNHEY and CDR2 SVGAGI. This CDR3 region has 14 residues. With 2 bases clipped from V and 7 bases from J, the junction kept 6 bases outside the gene matches. The sample was peripheral blood. The rearrangement links TRBV6-5 to TRBJ1-2; 8 positions match TRBD1. The sequence derives from a young woman who had recovered from COVID-19. In DNA form, the CDR3 reads TGTGCCAGCAGTTACAGCCCCAGGGGGCTTGGCTACACCTTC. This codes for CASSYSPRGLGYTF.